These T cell receptor beta chains were read from a single sample in a study of T cell responses to AZD1222 COVID-19 vaccine. Repertoires were generated with immunoSEQ multiplex PCR, while TCRdb's copy carries only in-frame clones and drops some. The sample consists of roughly 160,000 clones, 92% of them appearing once. The sample consisted of peripheral blood, taken 28 days after the second AZD1222 dose. These receptors originate from an adult who received the AZD1222 COVID-19 vaccine. CDR3s include the opening cysteine and the closing phenylalanine or tryptophan. D genes are given only for firm matches. Some rows have no size entry. The others give once, few or many, or a class for an expanded clone.

15	TRBJ1-1	TRBV2	-	-	TGTGCCAGCAGTGCCCCGAACTTCGGGAGAGACGAAGCTTTCTTT	CASSAPNFGRDEAFF
16	TRBJ1-1	TRBV7-9	-	-	TGTGCCAGCAGCTTAGGGGGGACCAGGCAGGGCGCTGAAGCTTTCTTT	CASSLGGTRQGAEAFF
17	TRBJ2-4	TRBV19	-	-	TGTGCCAGTAGTATTGGGCAGGGGTTAATAGCCAAAAACATTCAGTACTTC	CASSIGQGLIAKNIQYF
17	TRBJ1-1	TRBV6-2/TRBV6-3	-	-	TGTGCCAGCAGTTACTGGGCACCCTTACAGAAGGACACTGAAGCTTTCTTT	CASSYWAPLQKDTEAFF
14	TRBJ2-7	TRBV28	-	-	TGTGCCAGCAGTTTCCGCACAGAACCCTACGAGCAGTACTTC	CASSFRTEPYEQYF
17	TRBJ1-3	TRBV14	-	-	TGTGCCAGCAGCCAAGTAGACCGGCCGAGCTCTGGAAACACCATATATTTT	CASSQVDRPSSGNTIYF
13	TRBJ1-4	TRBV29-1	-	-	TGCAGCGTTGACCTGGGGGCGAGGGGAAAACTGTTTTTT	CSVDLGARGKLFF
15	TRBJ1-2	TRBV18	once	-	TGTGCCAGCTCACCACTGGGCAGATGGATTTATGGCTACACCTTC	CASSPLGRWIYGYTF
14	TRBJ1-2	TRBV12-5	-	-	TGTGCTAGTGGTTTGGGGACGGTGGGATATGGCTACACCTTC	CASGLGTVGYGYTF
13	TRBJ1-1	TRBV13	-	-	TGTGCCAGCAGCGGTGGGGTATCACCTGAAGCTTTCTTT	CASSGGVSPEAFF
15	TRBJ1-2	TRBV6-1	-	-	TGTGCCAGCAGTGAAAGGATAGGAGATAACTATGGCTACACCTTC	CASSERIGDNYGYTF
14	TRBJ2-7	TRBV4-2	-	-	TGTGCCAGCAGCCAAGAGGTAACACTACTCGAGCAGTACTTC	CASSQEVTLLEQYF
13	TRBJ1-2	TRBV4-1	-	-	TGCGCCAGCAGCCAAGATGTCCAGTATGGCTACACCTTC	CASSQDVQYGYTF
12	TRBJ1-1	TRBV7-9	-	-	TGTGCCAGCAGCAAGTGGAACACTGAAGCTTTCTTT	CASSKWNTEAFF
16	TRBJ2-7	TRBV7-6	-	TRBD2	TGTGCCAGCAGCCCGCGATCCGGGACTAACTCCTACGAGCAGTACTTC	CASSPRSGTNSYEQYF
14	TRBJ1-2	TRBV23-1	-	TRBD1	TGCGCCAGCAGTCAATCGGACAGGGGATATGGCTACACCTTC	CASSQSDRGYGYTF
13	TRBJ2-7	TRBV7-2	-	TRBD1	TGTGCCAGCAGCCCCAGACAGGGTGCCGAGCAGTACTTC	CASSPRQGAEQYF
11	TRBJ1-2	TRBV6-5	-	-	TGTGCCAGCAGTTACTTGGGGGTCGCAACCTTC	CASSYLGVATF
14	TRBJ1-2	TRBV19	-	TRBD1	TGTGCCAGTAGTTGGTCACAGGGGTTGGGGGGCTACACCTTC	CASSWSQGLGGYTF
15	TRBJ1-5	TRBV20-1	-	-	TGCAGTGCTAGTGATGGTTGGGATAGCAATCAGCCCCAGCATTTT	CSASDGWDSNQPQHF
14	TRBJ2-1	TRBV29-1	-	TRBD2	TGCAGCGTTTTGGCGGGAGCACTCTACAATGAGCAGTTCTTC	CSVLAGALYNEQFF
15	TRBJ1-5	TRBV28	-	-	TGTGCCAGCAGTCCGTATCGAAGCGGCAATCAGCCCCAGCATTTT	CASSPYRSGNQPQHF
17	TRBJ1-5	TRBV27	-	-	TGTGCCAGCAGTTTATCGGCAGGGCAGGGCAGCAATCAGCCCCAGCATTTT	CASSLSAGQGSNQPQHF
15	TRBJ2-3	TRBV2	-	-	TGTGCCAGCAGGGCCCGGGCTAGCGCCACAGATACGCAGTATTTT	CASRARASATDTQYF
13	TRBJ1-5	TRBV4-1	-	-	TGCGCCAGCAGCCGGTACGGCAGTGAGCCCCAGCATTTT	CASSRYGSEPQHF
12	TRBJ1-2	TRBV30	-	-	TGTGCCCGGAGGAGGGAGATGTATGGCTACACCTTC	CARRREMYGYTF
14	TRBJ2-1	TRBV4-1	-	-	TGCGCCAGCAGCCAGGCTGGCGCACTCAATGAGCAGTTCTTC	CASSQAGALNEQFF
13	TRBJ1-1	TRBV27	many	TRBD1	TGTGCCAGCAGTTTTACAGGGGGAACTGAAGCTTTCTTT	CASSFTGGTEAFF
12	TRBJ1-1	TRBV30	-	-	TGTGCCTGTTTCAGGTGGAACACTGAAGCTTTCTTT	CACFRWNTEAFF
15	TRBJ1-2	TRBV5-1	-	TRBD1	TGCGCCAGCAGCTTGGCGGGACAGGGGGCAGGTGGCTACACCTTC	CASSLAGQGAGGYTF
16	TRBJ2-1	TRBV24-1	-	TRBD2	TGTGCCACCAGTGAGTTAACTAGCGGGAGGACCAATGAGCAGTTCTTC	CATSELTSGRTNEQFF
14	TRBJ1-5	TRBV2	-	-	TGTGCCAGCAGTAAGGGATCTTCCAATCAGCCCCAGCATTTT	CASSKGSSNQPQHF
13	TRBJ1-5	TRBV19	once	-	TGTGCCAGTAGTATAGACAGGGGATGGCCCCAGCATTTT	CASSIDRGWPQHF
16	TRBJ2-3	TRBV19	-	TRBD1	TGTGCCAGTAGTATCCCGGACAGGGGGCTCACAGATACGCAGTATTTT	CASSIPDRGLTDTQYF
16	TRBJ1-2	TRBV28	-	TRBD1	TGTGCCAGCAGTCCCCAATTTGGACAGGCGCTCTATGGCTACACCTTC	CASSPQFGQALYGYTF
13	TRBJ1-4	TRBV25-1	-	-	TGTGCCAGCAGCAGGCCAACTAATGAAAAACTGTTTTTT	CASSRPTNEKLFF
17	TRBJ1-2	TRBV28	-	TRBD1	TGTGCCAGCAGTTTAGGGGGACAGGGGTCTTGGAACTATGGCTACACCTTC	CASSLGGQGSWNYGYTF
17	TRBJ2-5	TRBV4-1	once	-	TGCGCCAGCAGCCAAGTGGGAAGGGCAGGGGGGATAAGGACCCAGTACTTC	CASSQVGRAGGIRTQYF
14	TRBJ2-1	TRBV2	-	-	TGTGCCAGCAGTGAACGGCAGGGAAACAATGAGCAGTTCTTC	CASSERQGNNEQFF
15	TRBJ2-7	TRBV9	-	-	TGTGCCAGCAGCGTAGCCGGGACATCAGGCTACGAGCAGTACTTC	CASSVAGTSGYEQYF
13	TRBJ1-5	TRBV4-2	-	-	TGTGCCAGCAGCCAAGTCGAGGGTCAGCCCCAGCATTTT	CASSQVEGQPQHF
15	TRBJ1-1	TRBV7-9	-	-	TGTGCCAGCAGCGGCCCAAGGGCCTTGGGCACTGAAGCTTTCTTT	CASSGPRALGTEAFF
14	TRBJ1-4	TRBV18	-	-	TGTGCCAGCTCACCACGGGGAACTAATGAAAAACTGTTTTTT	CASSPRGTNEKLFF
15	TRBJ2-7	TRBV11-2	-	TRBD1	TGTGCCAGCAGAAAACCGGGACAGGGAACCTACGAGCAGTACTTC	CASRKPGQGTYEQYF
15	TRBJ2-7	TRBV5-4	-	-	TGTGCCAGCAGCTTGGCCGGCGAACTAGCATCCGAGCAGTACTTC	CASSLAGELASEQYF
13	TRBJ1-1	TRBV24-1	-	-	TGTGCCACGCGATTGGGTACAAACACTGAAGCTTTCTTT	CATRLGTNTEAFF
12	TRBJ1-1	TRBV30	-	-	TGTGCCTGGACCATGCAGACCCGTGAAGCTTTCTTT	CAWTMQTREAFF
17	TRBJ1-1	TRBV7-9	once	-	TGTGCCAGCAGCCCCCGGGGCAGAACCCTCTTCCTGCCAGGAGCTTTCTTT	CASSPRGRTLFLPGAFF
15	TRBJ2-1	TRBV30	-	TRBD2	TGTGCCTGGAGTGTAGAGACTAGCGGCTACAATGAGCAGTTCTTC	CAWSVETSGYNEQFF
16	TRBJ2-1	TRBV4-1	few	TRBD2	TGCGCCAGCAGCCAAGAAGGGGCGGGAGTAAAAAATGAGCAGTTCTTC	CASSQEGAGVKNEQFF
11	TRBJ2-1	TRBV19	-	-	TGTGCCAGTAGTATTCGTTATGAGCAGTTCTTC	CASSIRYEQFF
15	TRBJ1-5	TRBV28	-	TRBD1	TGTGCCAGCAGCCTCCGGGACAGACACAATCAGCCCCAGCATTTT	CASSLRDRHNQPQHF
11	TRBJ2-7	TRBV7-2	-	-	TGTGCCAGCAGCACCTACTACGAGCAGTACTTC	CASSTYYEQYF
17	TRBJ2-7	TRBV4-2	-	TRBD2	TGTGCCAGCAGCCAAGATTCGACTAGCGGTTTCTCCTACGAGCAGTACTTC	CASSQDSTSGFSYEQYF
13	TRBJ1-4	TRBV19	-	-	TGTGCCAGTAGTATGTGGACGGAGGAAAAACTGTTTTTT	CASSMWTEEKLFF